This TCR beta chain was sequenced for a study of Ad26.COV2.S vaccination and SARS-CoV-2 variants. Study-wide context: The vaccine Ad26.COV2.S was put into the muscle once, or twice with 56 days between. General observations from the study: Vaccine recipients showed a spike-specific TCR breadth that was higher than in placebo recipients. Non-spike TCR breadth was similar in vaccine and placebo recipients.

Treatment of the sample: around 19 received Ad26.COV2.S at low or high dose, single or two shots; 5 received placebo; per-sample allocation not given. Sampling occurred on day 63 after the first vaccine or placebo injection. An Ad26 vector that expressed Wuhan-strain SARS-CoV-2 spike constituted the vaccine. Libraries were prepared by immunoSEQ multiplex PCR; TCRdb keeps only in-frame clonotypes and omits some of them. The data show 350,000 to 450,000 clones, with 80% to 90% seen just once and around 3.7% held by the top ten. Note on this clone: Its antigen is still unknown.

Sequences were derived from peripheral blood, sampled in a trial of Ad26.COV2.S vaccine versus placebo. The clonotype was recovered from a person aged 18 to 65 who received the Ad26.COV2.S COVID-19 vaccine or a placebo.

CDR3 sequence: CASKPLGGTEAFF. In DNA, the CDR3 is TGTGCCAGCAAACCCCTGGGGGGCACTGAAGCTTTCTTT. This chain connects TRBV12-3 or TRBV12-4 to TRBJ1-1; a possible D gene is TRBD1 (5 bases). This CDR3 spans 13 amino acids. Trimming cost V 7 bases and J 4 bases, with 13 bases left between them.